One and the same sample provided the 17 T cell receptor beta chains below, sequenced in a study of blood T cell repertoires in COVID-19. Repertoires were generated with immunoSEQ multiplex PCR, while TCRdb's copy carries only in-frame clones and drops some. There are 20,000 to 25,000 clones in the sample; more than 80% occur only once, and approximately 5.9% lies in the top ten. What was sequenced was peripheral blood. These receptors were obtained from a human donor in a cohort sampled during active COVID-19.

V and J are TRBV24-1 and TRBJ1-1, with unresolved D. In germline, CDR1 is KGHDR, CDR2 SFDVKD. V was pared by 7 bases and J by 1 base, with 9 bases between. There are 13 residues in the CDR3. DNA for the CDR3: TGTGCCACCAGGGGCAAATGGAACACTGAAGCTTTCTTT. This sequence encodes CATRGKWNTEAFF.

The chain uses TRBV5-4 and TRBJ1-1, with a weak D call TRBD1 (6 bases). The germline V gene has CDR1 SGHNT and CDR2 YYREEE (reference sequence). The CDR3 sequence is 13 residues long. With 4 bases removed from V and 4 bases from J, the gap between germline ends came to 11 bases. The CDR3, as DNA: TGTGCCAGCAGCCGACAGGTGGGCACTGAAGCTTTCTTT. Its protein product is CASSRQVGTEAFF.

The chain recombines TRBV28 with TRBJ1-5; 7 nucleotides match TRBD1. The CDR3 is made up of 14 amino acids. J gave up 4 bases and V 7 bases, and 7 bases lay outside the gene matches. Germline CDR1 reads MDHEN; CDR2 reads SYDVKM. Here the CDR3 reads CASTRGQANQPQHF. The CDR3 DNA reads as TGTGCCAGCACCCGAGGACAGGCGAATCAGCCCCAGCATTTT.

The chain couples TRBV6-1 to TRBJ1-2; D is unclear. The CDR3 sequence is 15 residues long. Germline-derived CDR1 and CDR2 are MNHNS and SASEGT. With 2 bases removed from V and 4 bases from J, the gap between germline ends came to 14 bases. This chain's CDR3 is CASSEIGGLLYGYTF. CDR3 coding DNA: TGTGCCAGCAGTGAAATCGGCGGACTTCTCTATGGCTACACCTTC.

V and J are TRBV7-9 and TRBJ1-2, with D unresolved. With 7 bases removed from V and 1 base from J, the gap between germline ends came to 13 bases. The CDR3 has 14 residues. The germline gives CDR1 SEHNR, CDR2 FQNEAQ (reference sequence). Here the CDR3 DNA reads TGTGCCAGCATAGGACGGGATGGTAACTATGGCTACACCTTC. Its protein product is CASIGRDGNYGYTF.

This chain links TRBV9 with TRBJ2-7, with D perhaps TRBD2 (6 bases). The CDR3 has 14 amino acids. Trimming took 0 bases from V and 0 from J, leaving 7 bases between them. The germline V gene encodes CDR1 SGDLS and CDR2 YYNGEE. CDR3 in amino acids: CASSVGGDSYEQYF. The DNA for the CDR3 is TGTGCCAGCAGCGTAGGCGGGGACTCCTACGAGCAGTACTTC.

The rearrangement joins TRBV6-5 to TRBJ2-5, with a weak D call TRBD2 (6 bases). The CDR3 loop spans 11 amino acids. CDR1 is MNHEY and CDR2 is SVGAGI in the germline V gene. The V end was cut by 8 bases, the J end by 7 bases, with 11 bases between. As DNA, the CDR3 is TGTGCCAGCTCGATCGGGGGGACCCAGTACTTC. This sequence encodes CASSIGGTQYF.

The V and J genes are TRBV6-5 and TRBJ2-5; TRBD1 matches at 7 bases. CDR1 MNHEY and CDR2 SVGAGI come from the germline V gene. V lost 4 bases to trimming and J lost 2 bases; unmatched junction nucleotides: 1. The CDR3 consists of 13 residues. The DNA for the CDR3 is TGTGCCAGCAGTTCGACAGGGCAAGAGACCCAGTACTTC. Its translation is CASSSTGQETQYF.

The rearrangement joins TRBV13 to TRBJ1-4; D not resolved. There are 13 residues in the CDR3. Germline assignment: CDR1 PRHDT and CDR2 FYEKMQ (reference sequence). V gave up 3 bases and J gave up 4 bases, with 6 bases separating them. Written as DNA, the CDR3 is TGTGCCAGCAGCTTCGGGAATAATGAAAAACTGTTTTTT. Its translation is CASSFGNNEKLFF.

The CDR3 nucleotides read TGTGCCAGCAGCTTGTATTACCGGGGGCCGACAGGGGATGATGGCTACACCTTC. Its translation is CASSLYYRGPTGDDGYTF. The V gene is TRBV5-8, the J gene TRBJ1-2; 8 bases line up with TRBD1. Germline V CDR1 and CDR2: SGHTS, YDEGEE. V shed 1 base, J shed 6 bases, and the junction held 17 bases outside the gene matches. This CDR3 comprises 18 residues.

V and J are TRBV29-1 and TRBJ1-1, with D unresolved. The CDR3 has 11 residues. The V end was cut by 4 bases, the J end by 0 bases, with 3 bases between. Germline loops: CDR1 SQVTM, CDR2 ANQGSEA. In DNA form, the CDR3 reads TGCAGCGTTGGGCTGAACACTGAAGCTTTCTTT. It encodes CSVGLNTEAFF.

V and J are TRBV27 and TRBJ1-5; 7 nucleotides match TRBD1. The V segment lost 8 bases and the J segment 4 bases; nucleotides outside the gene matches: 5. The germline V gene has CDR1 MNHEY and CDR2 SMNVEV (reference sequence). This CDR3 has 13 residues. CDR3 in amino acids: CASSDRENQPQHF. The CDR3 DNA sequence: TGTGCCAGCTCCGACAGGGAGAATCAGCCCCAGCATTTT.

This clone was counted once. The genes are TRBV7-9 and TRBJ2-7; D is possibly TRBD2 (5 bases). V dropped 1 base and J dropped 2 bases, with 18 bases sitting between them. Germline V gives CDR1 SEHNR, CDR2 FQNEAQ (reference sequence). The CDR3 sequence is 17 residues long. CDR3 residues: CASSLGLRDRETYEQYF. CDR3 bases: TGTGCCAGCAGCTTAGGCCTCCGGGATCGGGAAACCTACGAGCAGTACTTC.

The rearrangement uses TRBV19 and TRBJ1-2, with D possibly matching TRBD1 (6 bases). The germline V gene encodes CDR1 LNHDA and CDR2 SQIVND (reference sequence). The ends were cut back, 5 bases at V and 5 bases at J, with 18 bases in the middle. The CDR3 extends over 15 amino acids. Here the CDR3 DNA reads TGTGCCAGTAGTGGTCGGCAGGGGACCCTTTATGGCTACACCTTC. This encodes CASSGRQGTLYGYTF.

The rearrangement joins TRBV28 to TRBJ2-7; 8 bases map to TRBD1. V was clipped by 2 bases and J by 5 bases; unmatched bases: 8. The CDR3 has 15 residues. Germline CDR1 MDHEN, CDR2 SYDVKM. The CDR3 sequence is CASSLMVRGRDEQYF. The CDR3 DNA reads TGTGCCAGCAGTTTAATGGTCAGGGGGCGGGACGAGCAGTACTTC.

V gene TRBV11-2 combines with J gene TRBJ2-7; D perhaps matches TRBD1 (5 bases). CDR1 and CDR2 from the germline V gene are SGHAT and FQNNGV. CDR3 length: 13 amino acids. V lost 4 bases and J lost 3, with 10 bases in between. CDR3 DNA: TGTGCCAGCAGCTCAGACAGATACTACGAGCAGTACTTC. Translation: CASSSDRYYEQYF.

The chain recombines TRBV19 with TRBJ2-2; weak D call: TRBD2 (6 bases). The CDR3 contains 14 residues. Germline V lookup: CDR1 LNHDA, CDR2 SQIVND (reference sequence). Trimming pared 7 bases from V and 5 bases from J, leaving 14 bases between. The CDR3 sequence: CASKLADETGELFF. The CDR3 region has the DNA TGTGCCAGTAAACTAGCTGATGAGACCGGGGAGCTGTTTTTT.